The clone carrying this T cell receptor (beta chain) was counted many times. Its antigen is not identified. Individual cDNA molecules were tagged with unique molecular identifiers, the study reported. TCRdb re-derived calls from the 5' RACE reads in MiXCR, one entry per CDR3 protein. The repertoire consists of 25,000 to 35,000 distinct CDR3 sequences, with approximately 5% occurring once and the leading ten covering roughly 13%. This sample was included in a study of early T cells in non-severe SARS-CoV-2 infection. Study as a whole: Sequenced bulk RNA came from whole blood that was unsorted, and chains were unpaired.

This CDR3 region has 13 residues. Germline assignment: CDR1 SGHAT and CDR2 FQNNGV. Trimming took 5 bases from V and 5 from J, leaving 10 bases between them. Findings and caveats of the study: Private and CD4 specificities were missed by VDJdb matching, skewed to anti-spike CD8.

The clonotype comes from an adult who was a healthcare worker with PCR-confirmed SARS-CoV-2 infection or an uninfected control (not recorded which). The sequenced sample consisted of whole blood. This chain uses TRBV11-2 with TRBJ2-1; D is uncertain. The CDR3 loop is CASSLREDNEQFF. The CDR3 DNA sequence: TGTGCCAGCAGCCTTAGAGAGGACAATGAGCAGTTCTTC.